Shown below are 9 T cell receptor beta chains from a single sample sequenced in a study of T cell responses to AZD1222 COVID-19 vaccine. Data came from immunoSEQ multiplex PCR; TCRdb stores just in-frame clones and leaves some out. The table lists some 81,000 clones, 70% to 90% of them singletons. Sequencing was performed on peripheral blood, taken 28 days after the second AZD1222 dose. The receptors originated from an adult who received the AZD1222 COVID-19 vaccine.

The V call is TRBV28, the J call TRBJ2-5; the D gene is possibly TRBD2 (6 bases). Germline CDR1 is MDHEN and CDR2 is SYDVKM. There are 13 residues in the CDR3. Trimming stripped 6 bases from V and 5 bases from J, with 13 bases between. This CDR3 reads CASRPDYAETQYF. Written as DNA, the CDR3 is TGTGCCAGCAGGCCGGACTATGCGGAGACCCAGTACTTC.

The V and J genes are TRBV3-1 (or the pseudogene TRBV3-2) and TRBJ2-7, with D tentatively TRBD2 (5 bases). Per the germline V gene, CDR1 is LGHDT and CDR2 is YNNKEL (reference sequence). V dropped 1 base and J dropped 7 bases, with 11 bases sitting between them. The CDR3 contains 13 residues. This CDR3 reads CASSQVTEVEQYF. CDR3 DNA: TGTGCCAGCAGCCAAGTAACGGAGGTAGAGCAGTACTTC.

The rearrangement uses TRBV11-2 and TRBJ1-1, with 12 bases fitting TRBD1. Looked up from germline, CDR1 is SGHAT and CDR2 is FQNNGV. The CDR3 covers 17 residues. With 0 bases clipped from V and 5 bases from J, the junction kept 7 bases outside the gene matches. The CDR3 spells CASSLDRDRGPGTEAFF. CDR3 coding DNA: TGTGCCAGCAGCTTAGATAGGGACAGGGGGCCAGGAACTGAAGCTTTCTTT.

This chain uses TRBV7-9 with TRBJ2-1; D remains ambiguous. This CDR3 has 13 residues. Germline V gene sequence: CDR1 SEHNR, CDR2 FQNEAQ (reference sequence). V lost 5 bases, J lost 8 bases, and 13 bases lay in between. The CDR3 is CASSPTARDEQFF. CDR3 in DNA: TGTGCCAGCAGCCCCACAGCTAGGGATGAGCAGTTCTTC.

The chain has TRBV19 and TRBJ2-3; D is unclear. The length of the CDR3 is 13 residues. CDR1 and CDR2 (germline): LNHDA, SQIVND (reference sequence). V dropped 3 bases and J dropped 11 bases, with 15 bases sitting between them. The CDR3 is CASSMGFGGRQYF. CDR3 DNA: TGTGCCAGTAGTATGGGATTCGGCGGTAGGCAGTATTTT.

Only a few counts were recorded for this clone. DNA for the CDR3: TGTGCCAGCAGCTCCGCCGACCCCCGGTTGTATGGCTACACCTTC. This codes for CASSSADPRLYGYTF. V is TRBV7-2 and J is TRBJ1-2; D call uncertain. Trimming shortened V by 4 bases and J by 5 bases, and 17 bases separated the two germline ends. Germline CDR1 is SGHTA and CDR2 is FQGNSA. The CDR3 extends over 15 amino acids.

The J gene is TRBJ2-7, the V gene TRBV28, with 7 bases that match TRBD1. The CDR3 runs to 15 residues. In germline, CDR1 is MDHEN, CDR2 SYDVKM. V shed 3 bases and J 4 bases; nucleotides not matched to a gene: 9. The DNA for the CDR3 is TGTGCCAGCAGTTTGACCGGGACAGTCGGGTACGAGCAGTACTTC. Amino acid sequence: CASSLTGTVGYEQYF.

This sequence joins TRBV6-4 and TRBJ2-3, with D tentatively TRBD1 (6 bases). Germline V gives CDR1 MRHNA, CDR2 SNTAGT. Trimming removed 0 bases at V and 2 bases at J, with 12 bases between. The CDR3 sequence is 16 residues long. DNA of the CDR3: TGTGCCAGCAGTGACTCCGGGACACCGTACACAGATACGCAGTATTTT. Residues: CASSDSGTPYTDTQYF.

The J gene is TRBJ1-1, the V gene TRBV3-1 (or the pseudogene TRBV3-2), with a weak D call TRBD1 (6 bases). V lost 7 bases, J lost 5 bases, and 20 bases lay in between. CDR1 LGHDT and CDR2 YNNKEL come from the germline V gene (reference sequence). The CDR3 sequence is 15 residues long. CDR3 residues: CASTKSGGVGTEAFF. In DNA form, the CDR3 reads TGTGCCAGCACCAAGTCGGGGGGCGTGGGAACTGAAGCTTTCTTT.